The present T cell receptor beta chain was sequenced within a study of blood T cell repertoires in COVID-19. Study in general: COVID-19 samples collected from the United States, Italy and Spain covered acute and convalescent phases. The analysed material was cDNA or gDNA that came from T cells, B-cell-depleted T cells, or PBMCs.

In the study's own analysis: How many nucleated cells were present was estimated from reference gene primer amplification. The assay was immunoSEQ multiplex PCR, and TCRdb's table has in-frame clones only and misses some. D and trimming were read from the DNA, whereas the V and J calls and clone size are those reported in that table. Here the sample spans approximately 290,000 clones, roughly 90% being singletons. J lost 4 bases, V lost 7 bases, and 4 bases had no gene match. CDR1 MDHEN and CDR2 SYDVKM come from the germline V gene. The CDR3 totals 12 residues. Sequencing used peripheral blood. The chain recombines TRBV28 with TRBJ2-7; TRBD2 matches at 7 bases. The receptor was isolated from a man younger than 45 with acute or convalescent COVID-19. This CDR3 reads CASTRESYEQYF. In nucleotides, the CDR3 is TGTGCCAGCACGCGGGAGTCATACGAGCAGTACTTC. The full variable domain, its missing parts supplied by reference TRBV28 and TRBJ2-7, is DVKVTQSSRYLVKRTGEKVFLECVQDMDHENMFWYRQDPGLGLRLIYFSYDVKMKEKGDIPEGYSVSREKKERFSLILESASTNQTSMYLCASTRESYEQYFGPGTRLTVT.